These T cell receptor beta chains were read from a single sample in a study of T cell repertoires in cytomegalovirus infection. MiXCR, applied by TCRdb to the reads, yields one record per CDR3 protein. Of around 900,000 distinct CDR3 sequences listed, 31% are singletons. Their antigen targets remain unknown. The sample in question was cultured CD8+ T cells from PBMCs, obtained from culture after CMV antigen stimulation. The receptor set was obtained from a human donor in good health (CMV status not recorded). Some clones in this sample may be carry-over from other donors' samples. The CDR3 runs from the conserved cysteine through the conserved F or W. A D gene is named only where the DNA matches it firmly. Rows give clone size only sometimes, using once, few, many, or a class for an expanded clone.

j_gene: TRBJ2-3; d_gene: TRBD2; abundance: few; len: 16; v_gene: TRBV6-5; CDR3aa: CASSSLIAGGLDTQYF; CDR3nt: TGTGCCAGCAGTTCTCTTATAGCGGGGGGTTTAGATACGCAGTATTTT
j_gene: TRBJ1-1; d_gene: -; abundance: -; len: 16; v_gene: TRBV10-2; CDR3aa: CASGRQASGVNTEAFF; CDR3nt: TGCGCCAGCGGAAGACAGGCCTCAGGGGTGAACACTGAAGCTTTCTTT
j_gene: TRBJ1-2; d_gene: TRBD1; abundance: few; len: 16; v_gene: TRBV6-6; CDR3aa: CASRKEQGARPNGYTF; CDR3nt: TGTGCCAGCAGAAAAGAACAGGGGGCGCGTCCGAATGGCTACACCTTC
j_gene: TRBJ2-5; d_gene: TRBD2; abundance: -; len: 16; v_gene: TRBV15; CDR3aa: CATSIWSGGFQETQYF; CDR3nt: TGTGCCACCAGCATATGGAGCGGGGGTTTCCAAGAGACCCAGTACTTC
j_gene: TRBJ2-7; d_gene: TRBD2; abundance: few; len: 15; v_gene: TRBV19; CDR3aa: CASSTQAGAAYEQYF; CDR3nt: TGTGCCAGTAGTACCCAAGCGGGGGCCGCCTACGAGCAGTACTTC
j_gene: TRBJ2-3; d_gene: -; abundance: -; len: 15; v_gene: TRBV4-2; CDR3aa: CASTPGRGTTDTQYF; CDR3nt: TGTGCCAGCACCCCGGGACGAGGGACGACAGATACGCAGTATTTT
j_gene: TRBJ2-1; d_gene: -; abundance: -; len: 11; v_gene: TRBV5-1; CDR3aa: CATFWGNEQFF; CDR3nt: TGCGCCACTTTTTGGGGAAATGAGCAGTTCTTC
j_gene: TRBJ1-5; d_gene: -; abundance: many; len: 14; v_gene: TRBV4-1; CDR3aa: CASSQGDSNQPQHF; CDR3nt: TGCGCCAGCAGCCAAGGGGATAGCAATCAGCCCCAGCATTTT
j_gene: TRBJ1-1; d_gene: -; abundance: many; len: 14; v_gene: TRBV7-9; CDR3aa: CASSSTAGGTEAFF; CDR3nt: TGTGCCAGCAGCTCGACAGCCGGGGGCACTGAAGCTTTCTTT
j_gene: TRBJ1-3; d_gene: -; abundance: -; len: 15; v_gene: TRBV7-6; CDR3aa: CASSPDNGSGNTIYF; CDR3nt: TGTGCCAGCAGCCCCGACAACGGATCTGGAAACACCATATATTTT
j_gene: TRBJ1-1; d_gene: -; abundance: many; len: 13; v_gene: TRBV6-8; CDR3aa: CLKRGRMNTEAFF; CDR3nt: TGTCTAAAACGGGGACGGATGAACACTGAAGCTTTCTTT
j_gene: TRBJ1-1; d_gene: -; abundance: few; len: 11; v_gene: TRBV29-1; CDR3aa: CSAELNTEAFF; CDR3nt: TGCAGCGCCGAACTGAACACTGAAGCTTTCTTT
j_gene: TRBJ1-4; d_gene: TRBD1; abundance: -; len: 14; v_gene: TRBV27; CDR3aa: CASSPGKQGGKLFF; CDR3nt: TGTGCCAGCAGTCCCGGTAAACAGGGGGGAAAACTGTTTTTT
j_gene: TRBJ1-5; d_gene: -; abundance: many; len: 15; v_gene: TRBV12-3/TRBV12-4; CDR3aa: CASRTDGYSNQPQHF; CDR3nt: TGTGCCAGCAGGACGGACGGATATAGCAATCAGCCCCAGCATTTT
j_gene: TRBJ2-3; d_gene: -; abundance: -; len: 13; v_gene: TRBV20-1; CDR3aa: CSAHPYATDTQYF; CDR3nt: TGCAGTGCTCATCCATACGCCACAGATACGCAGTATTTT
j_gene: TRBJ1-4; d_gene: -; abundance: -; len: 16; v_gene: TRBV7-4; CDR3aa: CASSLGPGHQGGKLFF; CDR3nt: TGTGCCAGCAGCTTAGGTCCGGGACATCAAGGAGGAAAACTGTTTTTT
j_gene: TRBJ2-5; d_gene: TRBD2; abundance: many; len: 16; v_gene: TRBV12-3/TRBV12-4; CDR3aa: CASRLAGGPEVETQYF; CDR3nt: TGTGCCAGCAGATTAGCGGGGGGGCCCGAGGTTGAGACCCAGTACTTC
j_gene: TRBJ2-1; d_gene: TRBD2; abundance: -; len: 15; v_gene: TRBV27; CDR3aa: CASRAGGETHNEQFF; CDR3nt: TGTGCCAGCAGAGCCGGGGGGGAGACCCACAATGAGCAGTTCTTC
j_gene: TRBJ2-2; d_gene: -; abundance: few; len: 13; v_gene: TRBV19; CDR3aa: CASSIEVVGELFF; CDR3nt: TGTGCCAGTAGTATCGAGGTCGTCGGGGAGCTGTTTTTT
j_gene: TRBJ2-1; d_gene: -; abundance: few; len: 15; v_gene: TRBV14; CDR3aa: CASSQGRGPYNEQFF; CDR3nt: TGTGCCAGCAGCCAGGGACGGGGGCCGTACAATGAGCAGTTCTTC
j_gene: TRBJ1-1; d_gene: TRBD1; abundance: -; len: 18; v_gene: TRBV4-1; CDR3aa: CASSQDFGTGALNTEAFF; CDR3nt: TGCGCCAGCAGCCAAGATTTCGGGACAGGGGCCCTTAACACTGAAGCTTTCTTT
j_gene: TRBJ1-1; d_gene: -; abundance: -; len: 14; v_gene: TRBV27; CDR3aa: CASRVGLTNTEAFF; CDR3nt: TGTGCCAGCAGGGTAGGGCTTACGAACACTGAAGCTTTCTTT
j_gene: TRBJ2-5; d_gene: -; abundance: -; len: 18; v_gene: TRBV7-6; CDR3aa: CASSLVGRQTLEQETQYF; CDR3nt: TGTGCCAGCAGCTTAGTGGGGAGACAGACTTTGGAGCAAGAGACCCAGTACTTC
j_gene: TRBJ1-2; d_gene: -; abundance: -; len: 15; v_gene: TRBV6-1; CDR3aa: CASSEKALVTGGYTF; CDR3nt: TGTGCCAGCAGTGAAAAGGCCTTAGTGACAGGTGGCTACACCTTC
j_gene: TRBJ1-1; d_gene: -; abundance: few; len: 12; v_gene: TRBV7-9; CDR3aa: CASSKQGREAFF; CDR3nt: TGTGCCAGCAGCAAACAGGGTCGTGAAGCTTTCTTT
j_gene: TRBJ1-5; d_gene: -; abundance: -; len: 13; v_gene: TRBV20-1; CDR3aa: CSARRGREQPQHF; CDR3nt: TGCAGTGCTAGACGGGGGAGGGAACAGCCCCAGCATTTT